This entry lists 28 T cell receptor beta chains sequenced from one sample in a study of monozygotic twins with inflammatory bowel disease. With the 5' RACE reads reprocessed, TCRdb shows one record per CDR3 protein and no DNA. The table for this sample gives around 150,000 distinct CDR3 sequences. Sequencing input: blood. These receptors were taken from a human donor with ulcerative colitis or Crohn's disease, or a healthy co-twin of an affected twin (not recorded which).

The J gene is TRBJ2-5, the V gene TRBV5-1; TCRdb outputs TRBD1, but without DNA this stays unchecked. Germline CDR1 and CDR2: SGHRS and YFSETQ. The CDR3 is 15 residues long. This chain's CDR3 is CASSRTGTGRETQYF. The full variable domain, rest sourced from reference TRBV5-1 and TRBJ2-5, is KAGVTQTPRYLIKTRGQQVTLSCSPISGHRSVSWYQQTPGQGLQFLFEYFSETQRNKGNFPGRFSGRQFSNSRSEMNVSTLELGDSALYLCASSRTGTGRETQYFGPGTRLLVL.

The chain carries TRBV27 and TRBJ2-2. Germline CDR1 and CDR2: MNHEY and SMNVEV (reference sequence). This CDR3 region has 16 residues. The CDR3 protein is CASSLYGYKNTGELFF.

V is TRBV19 and J is TRBJ2-2; TCRdb reports TRBD1, a call that lacks DNA to check it against. There are 14 residues in the CDR3. From germline, CDR1 is LNHDA and CDR2 SQIVND (reference sequence). The CDR3 spells CASSTTGGTGELFF.

The rearrangement links TRBV7-8 to TRBJ2-3; there is no DNA to check the TCRdb D call of TRBD1. This CDR3 comprises 20 residues. Per germline, CDR1 SGHVS and CDR2 FQNEAQ. CDR3 sequence: CASSLASSWDRGTLYDTQYF.

V usage is TRBV7-2 and J usage is TRBJ2-7; TCRdb's assignment of TRBD2 cannot be checked, as there is no DNA. Germline V lookup: CDR1 SGHTA, CDR2 FQGNSA. The CDR3 spans 13 residues. The CDR3 is CASSPGLFNEQYF.

The chain links TRBV27 to TRBJ1-2; TCRdb lists TRBD1, though no DNA is available to test this call. Germline V lookup: CDR1 MNHEY, CDR2 SMNVEV (reference sequence). There are 15 residues in the CDR3. The CDR3 protein is CASSLRTGEGGGYTF.

V gene TRBV24-1 combines with J gene TRBJ2-1; the D call of TRBD1 rests on TCRdb alone, since no DNA is present to check it. CDR1 KGHDR and CDR2 SFDVKD come from the germline V gene. The CDR3 length is 15 residues. CDR3 in amino acids: CATSPRDRESNEQFF.

V gene TRBV7-9 combines with J gene TRBJ1-6; with no DNA, the TCRdb D assignment of TRBD1 cannot be verified. The CDR3 has 16 amino acids. The germline V gene has CDR1 SEHNR and CDR2 FQNEAQ (reference sequence). This CDR3 reads CASSSYVGIGSSPLHF.

This chain uses TRBV7-8 with TRBJ2-7; TCRdb lists TRBD1, though no DNA is available to test this call. This CDR3 region has 14 residues. Germline CDR1 is SGHVS and CDR2 is FQNEAQ. CDR3 protein: CASSPGQGAYEQYF.

The chain is built from TRBV11-2 and TRBJ2-1. The CDR3 sequence is 13 residues long. Germline V gene data show CDR1 as SGHAT and CDR2 as FQNNGV. The CDR3 loop is CASSVAVANEQFF.

Judged by frequency, this clonotype is medium-sized. The chain uses TRBV19 and TRBJ2-7; the TCRdb D gene call, TRBD2, has no DNA to confirm it. Germline CDR1 LNHDA, CDR2 SQIVND (reference sequence). The CDR3 runs 16 residues. CDR3 residues: CASSMGLVGSSYEQYF.

J is TRBJ2-5 and V is TRBV5-1; without DNA, the TCRdb call of TRBD1 cannot be checked. This CDR3 region has 14 residues. Germline V CDR1 and CDR2: SGHRS, YFSETQ. CDR3 region: CASSSQGLQETQYF.

The V and J genes are TRBV20-1 and TRBJ2-7; the D call of TRBD2 rests on TCRdb alone, since no DNA is present to check it. Germline loops: CDR1 DFQATT, CDR2 SNEGSKA (reference sequence). The CDR3 has 13 residues. CDR3 region: CSFTSGRAYEQYF.

The V call is TRBV12-3 or TRBV12-4, the J call TRBJ2-2. The CDR3 length is 14 residues. The CDR3: CASSPDPLGGELFF.

The chain is built from TRBV29-1 and TRBJ1-1. Per germline, CDR1 SQVTM and CDR2 ANQGSEA. The CDR3 is 12 amino acids. CDR3 in amino acids: CSVVGRITEAFF.

This CDR3 is CASSAGVLNEQFF. The chain carries TRBV5-6 and TRBJ2-1; without DNA, the TCRdb call of TRBD2 cannot be checked. The CDR3 is 13 amino acids. The V gene's germline CDR1 is SGHDT and CDR2 YYEEEE. Full variable domain (missing parts from reference TRBV5-6 and TRBJ2-1): DAGVTQSPTHLIKTRGQQVTLRCSPKSGHDTVSWYQQALGQGPQFIFQYYEEEERQRGNFPDRFSGHQFPNYSSELNVNALLLGDSALYLCASSAGVLNEQFFGPGTRLTVL.

The chain combines TRBV28 with TRBJ1-5; TCRdb reports TRBD1, a call that lacks DNA to check it against. Germline values: CDR1 MDHEN, CDR2 SYDVKM. This CDR3 spans 16 amino acids. The CDR3: CASSQDPGSVGQPQHF.

This chain's CDR3 is CASSLTSGRNSYEQYF. V is TRBV3-1 and J is TRBJ2-7; checking the TCRdb D call of TRBD2 is not possible without DNA. Per germline, CDR1 LGHDT and CDR2 YNNKEL (reference sequence). This CDR3 region has 16 residues.

This chain links TRBV10-2 with TRBJ1-4. Per germline, CDR1 WSHSY and CDR2 SAAADI. The CDR3 runs 11 residues. The CDR3 here is CASSNTGKLFF.

V is TRBV5-1 and J is TRBJ2-1; there is no DNA to check the TCRdb D call of TRBD2. The CDR3 is made up of 19 amino acids. Germline CDR1 reads SGHRS; CDR2 reads YFSETQ. The CDR3 loop is CASSPGTSGRVSSYNEQFF.

The chain employs TRBV4-3 and TRBJ2-2; TCRdb outputs TRBD1, but without DNA this stays unchecked. The CDR3 length is 16 residues. The germline V gene encodes CDR1 LGHNA and CDR2 YSLEER. CDR3: CASSQKGQGNTGELFF.

V gene TRBV6-6 combines with J gene TRBJ1-1. This CDR3 spans 13 amino acids. Per germline, CDR1 MNHNY and CDR2 SVGAGI (reference sequence). CDR3: CASSMTGGSEAFF.

The chain has TRBV29-1 and TRBJ2-7; the TCRdb D gene call, TRBD1, has no DNA to confirm it. The CDR3 loop spans 14 amino acids. The germline gives CDR1 SQVTM, CDR2 ANQGSEA. CDR3 loop: CSVPGDLPPYEQYF.

The CDR3 sequence is CASSLSGAFLSYNEQFF. J is TRBJ2-1 and V is TRBV2; TCRdb proposes TRBD2, but this gene call is untestable without DNA. Germline lookup yields CDR1 SNHLY and CDR2 FYNNEI. CDR3 size: 17 residues.

CDR3 sequence reads: CASSAPTANTGELFF. The rearrangement links TRBV5-4 to TRBJ2-2; TCRdb gives TRBD1 as the D gene, but with no DNA this cannot be confirmed. This CDR3 comprises 15 residues. Germline-derived CDR1 and CDR2 are SGHNT and YYREEE (reference sequence).

The V and J genes are TRBV29-1 and TRBJ2-5; TCRdb outputs TRBD1, but without DNA this stays unchecked. The CDR3 is 12 amino acids. Germline CDR1 reads SQVTM; CDR2 reads ANQGSEA. CDR3: CSQATGPETQYF.

The chain carries TRBV10-3 and TRBJ1-5; TCRdb indicates TRBD1, and absent DNA this call remains unverified. The germline V gene has CDR1 ENHRY and CDR2 SYGVKD. The length of the CDR3 is 14 residues. The CDR3 spells CAISGTASNQPQHF.

CDR3 in amino acids: CASSLGSSEKLFF. The chain joins TRBV5-1 to TRBJ1-4. The CDR3 is 13 residues long. Per the germline V gene, CDR1 is SGHRS and CDR2 is YFSETQ.